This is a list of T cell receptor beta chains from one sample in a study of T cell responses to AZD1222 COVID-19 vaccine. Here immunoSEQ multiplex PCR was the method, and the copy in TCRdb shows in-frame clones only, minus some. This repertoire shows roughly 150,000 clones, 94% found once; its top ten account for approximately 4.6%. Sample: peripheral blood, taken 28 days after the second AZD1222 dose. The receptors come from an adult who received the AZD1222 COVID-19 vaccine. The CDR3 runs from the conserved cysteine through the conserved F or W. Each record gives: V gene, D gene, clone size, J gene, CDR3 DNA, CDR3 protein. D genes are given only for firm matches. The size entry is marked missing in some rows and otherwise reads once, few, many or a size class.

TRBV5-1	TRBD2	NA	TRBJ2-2	TGCGCCAGCAGCTTGGGGACTAGCCTGAACACCGGGGAGCTGTTTTTT	CASSLGTSLNTGELFF
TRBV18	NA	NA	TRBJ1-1	TGTGCCAGCTCACCAAGGGTGGGACGTACTGAAGCTTTCTTT	CASSPRVGRTEAFF
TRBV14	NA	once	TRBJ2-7	TGTGCCAGCAGCCAAGATATAGGGACCGAGCAGTACTTC	CASSQDIGTEQYF
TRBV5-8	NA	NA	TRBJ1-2	TGTGCCAGCAGCTTTCAGTCAGCCTATGGCTACACCTTC	CASSFQSAYGYTF
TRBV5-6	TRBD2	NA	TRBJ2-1	TGTGCCAGCAGCCGGGGGGTTAATGAGCAGTTCTTC	CASSRGVNEQFF
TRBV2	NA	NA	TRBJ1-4	TGTGCCAGCAACCGACAGAAGTCTGATGAAAAACTGTTTTTT	CASNRQKSDEKLFF
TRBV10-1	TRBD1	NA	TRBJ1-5	TGCGCCAGCAGTTCTGGACAGGGTAATCAGCCCCAGCATTTT	CASSSGQGNQPQHF
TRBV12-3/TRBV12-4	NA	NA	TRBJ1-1	TGTGCCAGCAGTTTGTTAGTGAACACTGAAGCTTTCTTT	CASSLLVNTEAFF
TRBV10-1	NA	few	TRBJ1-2	TGCGCCAGCAGTGAGTCCGGCAGGAGCTATGGCTACACCTTC	CASSESGRSYGYTF
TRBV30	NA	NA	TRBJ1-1	TGTGCCTGGAGTGTAGGGTACGGCCGCATGAACACTGAAGCTTTCTTT	CAWSVGYGRMNTEAFF
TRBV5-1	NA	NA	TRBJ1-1	TGCGCCAGCAGCGTGGACAGGAACACTGAAGCTTTCTTT	CASSVDRNTEAFF
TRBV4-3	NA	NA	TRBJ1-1	TGCGCCAGCGGTAAATACGGGAACACTGAAGCTTTCTTT	CASGKYGNTEAFF
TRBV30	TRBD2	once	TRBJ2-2	TGTGCCTGGAGTCCAGATTGGACTAGCGGAAGGCGTGGCACCGGGGAGCTGTTTTTT	CAWSPDWTSGRRGTGELFF
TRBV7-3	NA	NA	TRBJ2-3	TGTGCCAGCAGCTTCAATGGGGGGGATACGCAGTATTTT	CASSFNGGDTQYF
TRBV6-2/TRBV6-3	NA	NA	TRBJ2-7	TGTGCCAGCAGTTACACCCCAGACGAGCAGTACTTC	CASSYTPDEQYF
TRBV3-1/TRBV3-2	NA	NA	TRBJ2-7	TGTGCCAGCAGACCCGGGACCCGCTACGAGCAGTACTTC	CASRPGTRYEQYF
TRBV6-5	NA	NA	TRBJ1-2	TGTGCCAGCAGTACGGGGTCACAAGGGTATGGCTACACCTTC	CASSTGSQGYGYTF
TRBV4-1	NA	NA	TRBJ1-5	TGCGCCAGCAGCCAAGACAGCTATAGCAATCAGCCCCAGCATTTT	CASSQDSYSNQPQHF
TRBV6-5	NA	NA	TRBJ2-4	TGTGCCAGCAGTTCCCCGACTAGGTCCGACATTCAGTACTTC	CASSSPTRSDIQYF
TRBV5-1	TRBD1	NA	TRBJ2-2	TGCGCCAGCAGCTGGCAGGGGGATGGGGAGCTGTTTTTT	CASSWQGDGELFF
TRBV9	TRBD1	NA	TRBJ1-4	TGTGCCAGCAGCGTAGGGGGGACAGGGCCTAATGAAAAACTGTTTTTT	CASSVGGTGPNEKLFF
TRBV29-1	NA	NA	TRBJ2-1	TGCAGCGTTGAGGGGTCCTACAATGAGCAGTTCTTC	CSVEGSYNEQFF
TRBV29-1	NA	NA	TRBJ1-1	TGCAGCGTTGGTATGGGGGGGCACGCTGAAGCTTTCTTT	CSVGMGGHAEAFF
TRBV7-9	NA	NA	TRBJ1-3	TGTGCCAGCAGCCCGCATGTGGGGGGCACCATATATTTT	CASSPHVGGTIYF
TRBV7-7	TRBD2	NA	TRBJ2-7	TGTGCCAGCAGCCCGGGACTAGCGGCAACCTACGAGCAGTACTTC	CASSPGLAATYEQYF
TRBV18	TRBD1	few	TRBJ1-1	TGTGCCAGCTCACCCAGGGGGCAAACTGAAGCTTTCTTT	CASSPRGQTEAFF
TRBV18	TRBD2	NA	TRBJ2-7	TGTGCCAGCTCACCACCTGGTGTAGCGGGATCCTACGAGCAGTACTTC	CASSPPGVAGSYEQYF
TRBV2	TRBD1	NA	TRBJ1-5	TGTGCCAGCAGTGAGGACAGGGAGCTTCAGCCCCAGCATTTT	CASSEDRELQPQHF
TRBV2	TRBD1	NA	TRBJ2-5	TGTGCCCAGGGTAACAGGGGGATTCAAGAGACCCAGTACTTC	CAQGNRGIQETQYF
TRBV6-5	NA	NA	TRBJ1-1	TGTGCCAGCAGTTACGGAGGGTTCACTGAAGCTTTCTTT	CASSYGGFTEAFF
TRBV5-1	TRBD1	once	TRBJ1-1	TGCGCCAGCAGAACGACAGGGATCGACACTGAAGCTTTCTTT	CASRTTGIDTEAFF
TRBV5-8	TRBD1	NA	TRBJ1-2	TGTGCCAGCAGCAAACCGGGACAGGGGGCCTCTCTTGGCTACACCTTC	CASSKPGQGASLGYTF
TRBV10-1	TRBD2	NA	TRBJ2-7	TGCGCCAGCAGCCCGGGAGGTGGGTACGAGCAGTACTTC	CASSPGGGYEQYF
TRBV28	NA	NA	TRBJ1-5	TGTGCCAGCAGTTTTGGGGGGGCCAACAATCAGCCCCAGCATTTT	CASSFGGANNQPQHF
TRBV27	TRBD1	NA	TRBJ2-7	TGTGCCAGCAGTTTCGGACAGGGTCACTACGAGCAGTACTTC	CASSFGQGHYEQYF
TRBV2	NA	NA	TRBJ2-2	TGTGCCAGCAGTGTTCTAGGGTTATTAGGCGGGGAGCTGTTTTTT	CASSVLGLLGGELFF
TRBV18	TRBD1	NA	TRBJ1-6	TGTGCCAGCTCATCCGGACAGGGACAGGCGCCCTATAATTCACCCCTCCACTTT	CASSSGQGQAPYNSPLHF
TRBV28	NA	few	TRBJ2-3	TGTGCCAGCAGTTTACAGTTAGATACGCAGTATTTT	CASSLQLDTQYF
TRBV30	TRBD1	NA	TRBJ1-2	TGTGCCTGGAGTGCGGGACAGGTCAGTGGCTACACCTTC	CAWSAGQVSGYTF
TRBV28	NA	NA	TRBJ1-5	TGTGCCAGCAGCCGTGACCAATTAAATCAGCCCCAGCATTTT	CASSRDQLNQPQHF
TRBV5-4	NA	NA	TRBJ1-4	TGTGCCAGCAGGCGAGGGGGGGAGACTAATGAAAAACTGTTTTTT	CASRRGGETNEKLFF
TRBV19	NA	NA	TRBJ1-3	TGTGCCAGTAGTCCCCCGAACCCTTACGGTGGGGGGCCTGGAAACACCATATATTTT	CASSPPNPYGGGPGNTIYF
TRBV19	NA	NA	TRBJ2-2	TGTGCCAGTCTAGCGTCCATAAACACCGGGGAGCTGTTTTTT	CASLASINTGELFF
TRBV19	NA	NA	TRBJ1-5	TGTGCCAGTAGTATGGTTGGGGGGTCCGTTCAGCCCCAGCATTTT	CASSMVGGSVQPQHF
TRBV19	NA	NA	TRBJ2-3	TGTGCCAGTAGTATCGGAGATACGCAGTATTTT	CASSIGDTQYF
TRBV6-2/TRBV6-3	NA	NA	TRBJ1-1	TGTGCCAGCAGTTACGAAGGGGCTGAAGCTTTCTTT	CASSYEGAEAFF
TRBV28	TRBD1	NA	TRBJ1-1	TGTGCCAGCAGTTTCCTGGGACAGGGGAAATATAACACTGAAGCTTTCTTT	CASSFLGQGKYNTEAFF
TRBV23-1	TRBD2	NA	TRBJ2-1	TGCGCCAGCAGTCTGACTAGCGGTCTCTTC	CASSLTSGLF
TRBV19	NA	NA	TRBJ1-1	TGTGCCACCGCGGGACACCAGAACACTGAAGCTTTCTTT	CATAGHQNTEAFF
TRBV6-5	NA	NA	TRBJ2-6	TGTGCCAGCAGTCTCCGACTCGCTGGGGCCAACGTCCTGACTTTC	CASSLRLAGANVLTF
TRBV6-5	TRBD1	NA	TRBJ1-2	TGTGCCAGCAGTAACACGGACAGGGAGGACTATGGCTACACCTTC	CASSNTDREDYGYTF
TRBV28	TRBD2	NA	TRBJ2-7	TGTGCCAGCAGTTGGGGGGGGTCCCCCTCCTACGAGCAGTACTTC	CASSWGGSPSYEQYF
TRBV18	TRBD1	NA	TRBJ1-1	TGTGCCAGCTCACCGGGACAGGAGAACACTGAAGCTTTCTTT	CASSPGQENTEAFF